These 3 T cell receptor beta chains were sequenced from one sample in a study of blood T cells in healthy people across ages. Through a sample-barcoded 5' primer and a J-beta primer mix, a second PCR was run for roughly 6 to 12 cycles. TCRdb fed the 5' RACE reads into MiXCR, producing one record per CDR3 protein. The repertoire holds 910,000 or so distinct CDR3 sequences, with approximately 50% as singletons. Sample: blood. These receptor sequences come from a woman aged 55-69 years in good health.

Details on this clonotype: The junction departs from the called germline gene at one end, perhaps through a read error. This chain uses TRBV6-6 with TRBJ1-1; TRBD1 agrees at 7 bases. The germline V gene encodes CDR1 MNHNY and CDR2 SVGAGI (reference sequence). The CDR3 runs to 17 residues. Here the CDR3 DNA reads TGTGCCAACAGTTACCCCGCTACGACAGGGATGAACACTGAAGCTTTCTTT. Protein: CANSYPATTGMNTEAFF.

This chain links TRBV18 with TRBJ2-1, with 12 bases fitting TRBD2. V dropped 1 base and J dropped 7; count of bases not matched to a gene: 2. The CDR3 loop spans 15 amino acids. Germline CDR1 and CDR2: KGHSH and LQKENI. The CDR3 is CASSPRGLAGNEQFF. The CDR3 DNA is TGTGCCAGCTCACCACGAGGACTAGCGGGAAATGAGCAGTTCTTC.

This clonotype was recorded a few times. The chain combines TRBV20-1 with TRBJ2-1; D tentatively fits TRBD1 or TRBD2 (6 bases each). Germline loops: CDR1 DFQATT, CDR2 SNEGSKA (reference sequence). The ends were cut back, 0 bases at V and 4 bases at J, with 16 bases in the middle. This CDR3 region has 16 residues. The CDR3 DNA reads as TGCAGTGCTAGAGATCCCCAGGGGCGGGGTTACAATGAGCAGTTCTTC. As protein: CSARDPQGRGYNEQFF.